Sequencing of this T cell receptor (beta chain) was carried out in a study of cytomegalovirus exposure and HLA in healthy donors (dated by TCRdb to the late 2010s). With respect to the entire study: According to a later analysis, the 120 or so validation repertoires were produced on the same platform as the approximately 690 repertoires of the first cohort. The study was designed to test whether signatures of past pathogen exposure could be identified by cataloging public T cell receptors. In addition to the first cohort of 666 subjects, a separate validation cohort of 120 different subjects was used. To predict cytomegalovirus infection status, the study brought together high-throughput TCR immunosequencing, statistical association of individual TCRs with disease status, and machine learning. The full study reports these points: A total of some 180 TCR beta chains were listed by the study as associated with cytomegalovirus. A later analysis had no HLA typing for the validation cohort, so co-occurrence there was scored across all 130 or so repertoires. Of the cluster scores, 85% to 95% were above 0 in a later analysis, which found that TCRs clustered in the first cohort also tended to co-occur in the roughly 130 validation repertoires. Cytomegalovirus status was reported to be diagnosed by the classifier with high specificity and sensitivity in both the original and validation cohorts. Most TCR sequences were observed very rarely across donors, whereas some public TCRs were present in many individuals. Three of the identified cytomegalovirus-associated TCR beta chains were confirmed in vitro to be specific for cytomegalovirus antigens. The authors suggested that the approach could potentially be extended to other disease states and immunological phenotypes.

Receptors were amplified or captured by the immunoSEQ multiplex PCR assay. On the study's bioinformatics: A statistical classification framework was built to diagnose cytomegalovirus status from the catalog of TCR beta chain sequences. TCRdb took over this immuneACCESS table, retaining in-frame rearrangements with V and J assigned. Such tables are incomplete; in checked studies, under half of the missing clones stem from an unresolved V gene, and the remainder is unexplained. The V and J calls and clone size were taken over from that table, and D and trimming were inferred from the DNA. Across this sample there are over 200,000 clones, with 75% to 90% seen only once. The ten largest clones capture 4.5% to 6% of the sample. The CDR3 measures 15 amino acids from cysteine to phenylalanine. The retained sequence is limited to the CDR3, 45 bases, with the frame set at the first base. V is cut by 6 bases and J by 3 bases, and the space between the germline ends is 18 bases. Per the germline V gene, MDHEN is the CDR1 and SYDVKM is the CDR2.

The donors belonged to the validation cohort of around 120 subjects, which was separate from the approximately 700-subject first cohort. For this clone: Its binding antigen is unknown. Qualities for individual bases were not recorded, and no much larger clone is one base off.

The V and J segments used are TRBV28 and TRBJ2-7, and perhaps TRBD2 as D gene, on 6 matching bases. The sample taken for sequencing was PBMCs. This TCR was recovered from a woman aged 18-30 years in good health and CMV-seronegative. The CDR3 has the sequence CASSLSRDFNYEQYF. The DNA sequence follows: TGTGCCAGCAGCCTAAGCCGGGACTTCAACTACGAGCAGTACTTC.